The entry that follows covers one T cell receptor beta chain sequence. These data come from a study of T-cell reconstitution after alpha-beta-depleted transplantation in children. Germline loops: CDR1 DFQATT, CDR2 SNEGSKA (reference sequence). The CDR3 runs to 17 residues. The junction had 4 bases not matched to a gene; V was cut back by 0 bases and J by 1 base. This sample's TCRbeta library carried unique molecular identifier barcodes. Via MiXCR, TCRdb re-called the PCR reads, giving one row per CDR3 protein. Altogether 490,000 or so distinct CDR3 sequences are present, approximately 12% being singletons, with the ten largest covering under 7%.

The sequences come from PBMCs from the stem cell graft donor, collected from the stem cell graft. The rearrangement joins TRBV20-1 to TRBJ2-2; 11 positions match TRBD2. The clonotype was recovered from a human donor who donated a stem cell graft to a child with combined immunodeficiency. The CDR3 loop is CSARDRLAGGNTGELFF. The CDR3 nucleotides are TGCAGTGCTAGAGATAGGCTAGCGGGGGGGAACACCGGGGAGCTGTTTTTT.